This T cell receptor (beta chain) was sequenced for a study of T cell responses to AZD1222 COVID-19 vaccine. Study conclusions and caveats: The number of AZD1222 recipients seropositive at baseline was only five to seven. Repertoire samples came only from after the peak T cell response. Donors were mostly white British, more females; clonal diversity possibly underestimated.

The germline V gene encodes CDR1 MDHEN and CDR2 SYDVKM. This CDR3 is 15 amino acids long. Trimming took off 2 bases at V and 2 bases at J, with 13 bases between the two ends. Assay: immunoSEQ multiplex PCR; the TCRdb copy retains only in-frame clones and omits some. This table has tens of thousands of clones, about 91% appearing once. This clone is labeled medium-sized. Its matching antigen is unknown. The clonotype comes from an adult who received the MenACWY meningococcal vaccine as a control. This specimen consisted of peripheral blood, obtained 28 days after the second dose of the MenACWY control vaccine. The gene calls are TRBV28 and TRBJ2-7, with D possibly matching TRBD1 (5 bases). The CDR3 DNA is TGTGCCAGCAGTTTAAACGAACAGGATGCCTACGAGCAGTACTTC. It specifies CASSLNEQDAYEQYF.